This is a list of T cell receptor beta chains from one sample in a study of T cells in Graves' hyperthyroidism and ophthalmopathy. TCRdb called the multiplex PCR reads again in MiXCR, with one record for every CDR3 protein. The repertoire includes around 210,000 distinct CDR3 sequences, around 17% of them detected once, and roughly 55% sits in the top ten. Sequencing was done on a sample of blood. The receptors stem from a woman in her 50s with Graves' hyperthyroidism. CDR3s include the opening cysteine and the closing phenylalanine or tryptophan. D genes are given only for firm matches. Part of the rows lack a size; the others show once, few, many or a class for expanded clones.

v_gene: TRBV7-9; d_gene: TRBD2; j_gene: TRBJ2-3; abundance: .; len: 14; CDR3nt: TGTGCCAGCATGTCACTAGCGAGCACAGATACGCAGTATTTT; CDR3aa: CASMSLASTDTQYF
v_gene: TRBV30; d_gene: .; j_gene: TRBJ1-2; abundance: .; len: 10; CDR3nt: TGTGCCTTGTACAGGGAGGGCTACACCTTC; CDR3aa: CALYREGYTF
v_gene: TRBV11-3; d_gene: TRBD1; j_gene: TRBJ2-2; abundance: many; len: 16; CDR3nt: TGTGCCAGCAGTTCGAGGACAGGGGCGAACACCGGGGAGCTGTTTTTT; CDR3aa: CASSSRTGANTGELFF
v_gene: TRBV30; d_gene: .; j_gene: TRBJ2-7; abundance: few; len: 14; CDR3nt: TGTGCCTGGAACCGCGGGACAGTACCCTACGAGCAGTACTTC; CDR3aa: CAWNRGTVPYEQYF
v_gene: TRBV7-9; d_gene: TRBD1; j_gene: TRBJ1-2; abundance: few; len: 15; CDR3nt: TGTGCCAGCAGCCCACAGACAGGGCGCGACTATGGCTACACCTTC; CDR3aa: CASSPQTGRDYGYTF
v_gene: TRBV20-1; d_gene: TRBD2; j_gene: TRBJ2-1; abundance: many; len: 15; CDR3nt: TGCAGTGCTCCCGGACTAGCCGGGTCGTACAATGAGCAGTTCTTC; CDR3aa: CSAPGLAGSYNEQFF
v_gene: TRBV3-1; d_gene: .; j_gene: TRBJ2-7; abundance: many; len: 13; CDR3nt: TGTGCCAGCAGCCAAGGCCAGGGGAGTGAGCAGTACTTC; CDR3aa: CASSQGQGSEQYF
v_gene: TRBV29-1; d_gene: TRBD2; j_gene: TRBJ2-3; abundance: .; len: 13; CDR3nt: TGCAGCGTCCTAGCGGGAGCTCAAGATACGCAGTATTTT; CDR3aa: CSVLAGAQDTQYF
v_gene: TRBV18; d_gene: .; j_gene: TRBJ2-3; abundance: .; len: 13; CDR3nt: TGTGCCAGCTCACGTCTGGGTACAGATACGCAGTATTTT; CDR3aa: CASSRLGTDTQYF
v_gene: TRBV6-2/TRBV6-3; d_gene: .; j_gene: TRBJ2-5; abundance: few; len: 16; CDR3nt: TGTGCCAGCAGTTACGCGGAGTGGAGAATGCAAGAGACCCAGTACTTC; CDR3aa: CASSYAEWRMQETQYF
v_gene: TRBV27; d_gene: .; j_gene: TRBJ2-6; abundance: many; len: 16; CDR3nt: TGTGCCAGCAGTTTAGTGCGGGGTGCTGGGGCCAACGTCCTGACTTTC; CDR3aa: CASSLVRGAGANVLTF
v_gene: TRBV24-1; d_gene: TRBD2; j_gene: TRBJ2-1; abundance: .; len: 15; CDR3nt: TGTGCCACCAGTGCGACTAGCGGGATCCCCAATGAGCAGTTCTTC; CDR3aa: CATSATSGIPNEQFF
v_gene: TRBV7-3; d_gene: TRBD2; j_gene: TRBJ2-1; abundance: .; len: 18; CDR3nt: TGTGCCAGCAGCTTAAAGCCTGACGGGGGGTATCCCAGTGGTGAGCAGTTCTTC; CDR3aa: CASSLKPDGGYPSGEQFF
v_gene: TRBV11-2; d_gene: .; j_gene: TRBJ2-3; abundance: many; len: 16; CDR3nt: TGTGCCAGCAGCTTAGAACTGGGTTTTGACCCAGATACGCAGTATTTT; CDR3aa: CASSLELGFDPDTQYF
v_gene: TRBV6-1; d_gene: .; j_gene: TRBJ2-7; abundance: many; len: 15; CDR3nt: TGTGCCAGCAGCTTACAGGGGGGGAGAGGGTACGAGCAGTACTTC; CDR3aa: CASSLQGGRGYEQYF
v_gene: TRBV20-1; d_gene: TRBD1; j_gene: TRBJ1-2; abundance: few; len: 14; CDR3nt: TGCAGTGCTAGGACCGGGACAGGGGGAAATGGCTACACCTTC; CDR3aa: CSARTGTGGNGYTF
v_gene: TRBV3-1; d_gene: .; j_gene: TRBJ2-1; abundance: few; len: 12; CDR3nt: TGTGCCAGCAGTTCCACAGGGATCGAGCAGTTCTTC; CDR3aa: CASSSTGIEQFF
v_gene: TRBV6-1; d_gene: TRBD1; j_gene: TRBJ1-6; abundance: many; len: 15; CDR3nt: TGTGCCAGCAGTGTTGACAGGGGGAAATCCTCACCCCTCCACTTT; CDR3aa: CASSVDRGKSSPLHF
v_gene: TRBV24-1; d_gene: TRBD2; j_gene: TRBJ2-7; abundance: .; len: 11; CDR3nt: TGTGCCACCGGGCGGGGGAACGAGCAGTACTTC; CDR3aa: CATGRGNEQYF
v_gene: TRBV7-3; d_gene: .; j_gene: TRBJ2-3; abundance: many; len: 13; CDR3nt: TGTGCCACGGGGCGGAGCGGCACAGATACGCAGTATTTT; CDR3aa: CATGRSGTDTQYF
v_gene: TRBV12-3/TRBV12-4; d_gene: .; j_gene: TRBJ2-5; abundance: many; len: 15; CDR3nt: TGTGCCAGCAGTTTAGTGGGACGTCAAAAGGAGACCCAGTACTTC; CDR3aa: CASSLVGRQKETQYF
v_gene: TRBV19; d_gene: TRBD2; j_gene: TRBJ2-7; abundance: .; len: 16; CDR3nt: TGTGCCAGTAGAACCGCGGGACTAGCGGGAGAGGTCGAGCAGTACTTC; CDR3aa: CASRTAGLAGEVEQYF